These 8 T cell receptor beta chains were all obtained from the same sample, sequenced in a study of T cells in Graves' hyperthyroidism and ophthalmopathy. The investigators amplified TCR beta CDR3 regions from RNA transcripts. HTBI primers were the set used in a first-round RT-PCR of the TCR CDR3. Using its own MiXCR run on the multiplex PCR reads, TCRdb lists one record per CDR3 protein. The repertoire holds 600,000 or so distinct CDR3 sequences, with roughly 15% as singletons. The sample taken for sequencing was blood. The receptor source for this set is a woman aged 45-59 years with Graves' ophthalmopathy.

Many counts were recorded for this clonotype. This rearrangement joins TRBV6-2 or TRBV6-3 to TRBJ1-1; D ambiguous. Trimming shortened V by 5 bases and J by 4 bases, and 14 bases separated the two germline ends. Germline CDR1 and CDR2: MNHEY and SVGEGT. The CDR3 loop spans 14 amino acids. The CDR3 bases are TGTGCCAGCAGTCCCGATCTTCTCGCCACTGAAGCTTTCTTT. Its protein product is CASSPDLLATEAFF.

V usage is TRBV28 and J usage is TRBJ2-6, with D perhaps matching TRBD1 (6 bases). The CDR3 is 18 residues long. The V end lost 6 bases, the J end lost 2 bases, and 20 bases lay between the germline ends. Germline V CDR1 and CDR2: MDHEN, SYDVKM. The CDR3 DNA is TGTGCCAGCAGCTCATTACAGGGCCTCGGAGCTGGGGCCAACGTCCTGACTTTC. Residues: CASSSLQGLGAGANVLTF.

This clonotype was seen at least ten times. The gene calls are TRBV15 and TRBJ2-7; weak D call: TRBD1 (6 bases). Germline CDR1 LNHNV, CDR2 YYDKDF (reference sequence). The CDR3 totals 13 residues. The V end lost 3 bases, the J end lost 2 bases, and 8 bases lay between the germline ends. The CDR3 is CATSSRQAYEQYF. The CDR3 DNA follows: TGTGCCACCAGCAGTAGACAGGCCTACGAGCAGTACTTC.

This clonotype was seen repeatedly, ten times or more. The rearrangement joins TRBV7-2 to TRBJ2-7; D gene unclear. V lost 5 bases and J lost 3, with 26 bases in between. Germline V CDR1 and CDR2: SGHTA, FQGNSA. CDR3 size: 18 residues. This CDR3 is CASSLGSGTYDLNYEQYF. CDR3 in DNA: TGTGCCAGCAGCCTAGGTTCGGGTACATACGACCTAAACTACGAGCAGTACTTC.

Ten or more counts support this clonotype. V is TRBV27 and J is TRBJ2-5; the match to TRBD2 covers 14 bases. The CDR3 runs 16 residues. Germline V gene lookup returns CDR1 MNHEY and CDR2 SMNVEV (reference sequence). J gave up 1 base and V 4 bases, and 2 bases lay outside the gene matches. The CDR3 region is CASSSGTSGGQETQYF. The CDR3 bases are TGTGCCAGCAGTTCGGGGACTAGCGGGGGCCAAGAGACCCAGTACTTC.

The V and J genes are TRBV2 and TRBJ1-1; no clear D. The germline V gene encodes CDR1 SNHLY and CDR2 FYNNEI. Trimming stripped 3 bases from V and 1 base from J, with 9 bases between. The CDR3 covers 14 residues. As DNA, the CDR3 is TGTGCCAGCAGTGAGGTCCAAAGGAACACTGAAGCTTTCTTT. Protein sequence: CASSEVQRNTEAFF.

The sample holds many counts of this clonotype. The chain joins TRBV7-9 to TRBJ2-1, with 10 bases that match TRBD2. V was pared by 7 bases and J by 6 bases, with 12 bases of the junction left unmatched. The germline gives CDR1 SEHNR, CDR2 FQNEAQ (reference sequence). This CDR3 has 16 residues. CDR3 DNA sequence: TGTGCCAGCATTCTCCCTCTAGCGGGGGCGGGCAATGAGCAGTTCTTC. Protein: CASILPLAGAGNEQFF.

This clonotype was detected many times. The chain uses TRBV30 and TRBJ2-2, with D unclear. Between the trimmed V and J ends, which lost 8 bases and 0 bases, there was a span of 7 bases. Germline-derived CDR1 and CDR2 are GTSNPN and SVGIG (reference sequence). The CDR3 contains 12 residues. The CDR3 loop reads CAAKPNTGELFF. The DNA for the CDR3 is TGTGCCGCGAAACCGAACACCGGGGAGCTGTTTTTT.